The rows below give T cell receptor beta chains drawn from one sample of a study of blood T cell repertoires in COVID-19. Clones were read by immunoSEQ multiplex PCR, and TCRdb kept only the in-frame ones, dropping some. The data contain 200,000 to 250,000 clones, approximately 90% of them seen just once; the ten biggest clones take up more than 1.5%. Sequencing was performed on peripheral blood. These receptor sequences come from a man aged 70 or older with acute or convalescent COVID-19. Both conserved end residues are part of each CDR3. Fields, in order: D gene, V gene, clone size, J gene, CDR3 protein, CDR3 DNA. D genes are given only for firm matches. Size is omitted from some rows. Given values are once, few, many or a class for expanded clones.

>NA|TRBV5-4|NA|TRBJ2-1
CASSNQGFSYNEQFF
TGTGCCAGCAGCAACCAGGGATTCTCCTACAATGAGCAGTTCTTC
>NA|TRBV19|NA|TRBJ1-5
CASKEHPRDNQPQHF
TGTGCCAGTAAAGAACACCCGAGGGACAATCAGCCCCAGCATTTT
>NA|TRBV7-9|NA|TRBJ1-3
CATGLNSGNTIYF
TGTGCCACGGGACTGAATTCTGGAAACACCATATATTTT
>NA|TRBV28|NA|TRBJ2-7
CASSSTSQGLSYEQYF
TGTGCCAGCAGTTCAACTTCTCAGGGTTTGTCCTACGAGCAGTACTTC
>NA|TRBV15|few|TRBJ2-7
CATSRDRTLSYEQYF
TGTGCCACCAGCAGAGATAGGACACTCTCCTACGAGCAGTACTTC
>NA|TRBV6-1|NA|TRBJ1-2
CASSERAGYGYTF
TGTGCCAGCAGTGAGAGGGCGGGCTATGGCTACACCTTC
>NA|TRBV6-2/TRBV6-3|NA|TRBJ2-7
CASSYPTGYYEQYF
TGTGCCAGCAGTTACCCGACAGGTTACTACGAGCAGTACTTC
>NA|TRBV27|NA|TRBJ2-7
CASSSGGAIAYEQYF
TGTGCCAGCAGTTCTGGCGGAGCGATTGCCTACGAGCAGTACTTC
>TRBD1|TRBV5-4|NA|TRBJ2-5
CASSTGGGETQYF
TGTGCCAGCAGTACAGGGGGAGGAGAGACCCAGTACTTC
>NA|TRBV28|NA|TRBJ1-2
CASETRNYGYTF
TGTGCCTCAGAGACACGAAACTATGGCTACACCTTC
>NA|TRBV19|NA|TRBJ1-5
CASSIGRAPQHF
TGTGCCAGTAGTATCGGGAGGGCGCCCCAGCATTTT